One and the same sample provided the 25 T cell receptor beta chains below, sequenced in a study of T cells after yellow fever vaccination. Using its own MiXCR run on the 5' RACE reads, TCRdb lists one record per CDR3 protein. This table holds over 130,000 distinct CDR3 sequences, 7.7% found once. Sample: CD4+ T cells sorted from PBMCs, taken 5 days after the yellow fever booster vaccination. Receptors were obtained from a young man who received the YFV17D yellow fever vaccine.

This clonotype was counted only a few times. The genes are TRBV18 and TRBJ2-5; a possible D gene is TRBD2 (6 bases). The CDR3 runs to 13 residues. Trimming shortened V by 4 bases and J by 5 bases, and 11 bases separated the two germline ends. Germline values: CDR1 KGHSH, CDR2 LQKENI. This CDR3 reads CASSRGMAETQYF. The CDR3 DNA reads as TGTGCCAGCTCACGCGGGATGGCTGAGACCCAGTACTTC.

The table lists this clonotype with many counts. The gene calls are TRBV29-1 and TRBJ2-7; either TRBD1 or TRBD2 may fit D (7 bases each). Germline-derived CDR1 and CDR2 are SQVTM and ANQGSEA. V lost 4 bases to trimming and J lost 3 bases, with 19 bases between them. The length of the CDR3 is 15 residues. The CDR3 region is CSVAPPGGLFYEQYF. The CDR3 DNA reads as TGCAGCGTTGCCCCCCCAGGGGGACTATTCTACGAGCAGTACTTC.

This clonotype has at least ten counts. The chain has TRBV12-3 or TRBV12-4 and TRBJ2-3; D is possibly TRBD1 (6 bases). This CDR3 is built from 13 residues. The V gene lost 5 bases and the J gene lost 10 bases, with 16 bases spanning the gap. The CDR3 nucleotides are TGTGCCAGCAGTCCAAATACAGGGCGATCGCAGTATTTT. Its protein product is CASSPNTGRSQYF.

This clonotype was detected a few times. The chain couples TRBV6-2 or TRBV6-3 to TRBJ2-1, with D perhaps TRBD1 (7 bases). Germline assignment: CDR1 MNHEY and CDR2 SVGEGT. The V end was cut by 8 bases, the J end by 11 bases, with 25 bases between. The CDR3 is 15 amino acids. The CDR3 loop is CASQGGTDQGDKQFF. The DNA for the CDR3 is TGTGCCAGCCAGGGAGGAACCGATCAGGGGGATAAGCAGTTCTTC.

The sample holds many counts of this clonotype. The V gene is TRBV20-1, the J gene TRBJ2-1; 7 bases agree with TRBD2. Losses at the gene ends were 6 bases for V and 0 bases for J; bases not matched to a gene: 8. The CDR3 has 15 amino acids. Per germline, CDR1 DFQATT and CDR2 SNEGSKA (reference sequence). CDR3 sequence reads: CSAQTSRSSYNEQFF. DNA of the CDR3: TGCAGTGCCCAGACTAGCCGGAGCTCCTACAATGAGCAGTTCTTC.

In its sample, this clonotype was seen many times. The chain is built from TRBV5-1 and TRBJ2-1; tentatively, D is TRBD2 (6 bases). Germline V gives CDR1 SGHRS, CDR2 YFSETQ. Trimming took 0 bases from V and 7 from J, leaving 20 bases between them. The CDR3 is 17 residues long. The DNA of the CDR3 is TGCGCCAGCAGCTTGGGGGGGTTGGAGGGACTCCAGAATGAGCAGTTCTTC. Translated, it gives CASSLGGLEGLQNEQFF. The complete variable domain, with remaining parts taken from reference TRBV5-1 and TRBJ2-1, reads KAGVTQTPRYLIKTRGQQVTLSCSPISGHRSVSWYQQTPGQGLQFLFEYFSETQRNKGNFPGRFSGRQFSNSRSEMNVSTLELGDSALYLCASSLGGLEGLQNEQFFGPGTRLTVL.

This clonotype was seen a handful of times. The chain employs TRBV20-1 and TRBJ1-5; unclear D gene. Looked up from germline, CDR1 is DFQATT and CDR2 is SNEGSKA (reference sequence). CDR3 length: 15 residues. Deletions cut 5 bases from V and 0 bases from J, with 14 bases between. The CDR3 here is CSAAARLLSNQPQHF. CDR3 in DNA: TGCAGTGCTGCCGCCAGGCTCCTTAGCAATCAGCCCCAGCATTTT.

This clonotype was found many times. The chain has TRBV20-1 and TRBJ2-1; no clear D gene. V shed 1 base and J shed 15 bases, with 22 bases lying between them. From germline, CDR1 is DFQATT and CDR2 SNEGSKA (reference sequence). The CDR3 totals 14 residues. CDR3 sequence reads: CSARVEGWAPVPFF. In nucleotides, the CDR3 is TGCAGTGCTAGAGTAGAAGGCTGGGCCCCGGTGCCGTTCTTC.

At least ten counts were recorded for this clonotype. The V call is TRBV20-1, the J call TRBJ2-1; D remains ambiguous. This CDR3 region has 12 residues. Germline values: CDR1 DFQATT, CDR2 SNEGSKA (reference sequence). Trimming stripped 4 bases from V and 4 bases from J, with 8 bases between. The CDR3 is CSAIRPYNEQFF. The CDR3 DNA is TGCAGTGCTATCCGACCATACAATGAGCAGTTCTTC.

This clonotype was picked up many times. The chain employs TRBV7-2 and TRBJ2-7; D is undetermined. The CDR3 is 12 residues long. From germline, CDR1 is SGHTA and CDR2 FQGNSA. V dropped 4 bases and J dropped 3 bases, with 7 bases sitting between them. The CDR3 DNA reads TGTGCCAGCAGCTCCGGCCGCTACGAGCAGTACTTC. Protein sequence: CASSSGRYEQYF.

As for this clonotype: A much larger clone lies a single base off, so this may be a read error. The CDR3 protein is CASSHVGQPQHF. Written as DNA, the CDR3 is TGTGCCAGCAGCCACGTTGGCCAGCCCCAGCATTTT. The V call is TRBV14, the J call TRBJ1-5; no firm D call. CDR3 length: 12 residues. Trimming shortened V by 3 bases and J by 7 bases, and 7 bases separated the two germline ends. Germline values: CDR1 SGHDN, CDR2 FVKESK.

This clonotype appeared a few times. The chain joins TRBV5-5 to TRBJ1-1, with D unresolved. Trimming cost V 1 base and J 0 bases, with 7 bases left between them. The CDR3 sequence is 14 residues long. Germline values: CDR1 SGHKS, CDR2 YYEKEE (reference sequence). The chain's CDR3 is CASSLRPLNTEAFF. In DNA, the CDR3 is TGTGCCAGCAGCTTGAGACCGTTGAACACTGAAGCTTTCTTT.

Many counts were recorded for this clonotype. The chain couples TRBV5-1 to TRBJ2-2, with TRBD1 as a possible D gene (7 bases). CDR1 and CDR2 from the germline V gene are SGHRS and YFSETQ. The V end lost 2 bases, the J end lost 5 bases, and 13 bases lay between the germline ends. The CDR3 length is 15 residues. CDR3 amino acids: CASSLTQGGTGELFF. For the CDR3, the DNA is TGCGCCAGCAGCTTAACGCAGGGGGGAACCGGGGAGCTGTTTTTT.

In its sample, this clonotype was seen a few times. The chain uses TRBV7-2 and TRBJ2-5; D may be TRBD2 (5 bases). This CDR3 contains 15 residues. Deletions cut 3 bases from V and 1 base from J, with 12 bases between. Germline CDR1 is SGHTA and CDR2 is FQGNSA. Here the CDR3 DNA reads TGTGCCAGCAGCTTGAGCGGAACTTCCCAAGAGACCCAGTACTTC. Translation: CASSLSGTSQETQYF.

This clonotype was observed at least ten times. This chain connects TRBV5-1 to TRBJ2-7, with TRBD1 matching over 8 bases. Germline CDR1 reads SGHRS; CDR2 reads YFSETQ. The junction had 6 bases not matched to a gene; V was cut back by 4 bases and J by 3 bases. There are 14 residues in the CDR3. The CDR3 loop is CASSLDRERYEQYF. In nucleotides, the CDR3 is TGCGCCAGCAGCCTGGACAGGGAGCGCTACGAGCAGTACTTC.

This clonotype has at least ten counts. The chain employs TRBV5-1 and TRBJ2-3; D is tentatively TRBD1 or TRBD2 (5 bases each). The CDR3 loop spans 13 amino acids. Germline V lookup: CDR1 SGHRS, CDR2 YFSETQ. Trimming cost V 5 bases and J 4 bases, with 11 bases left between them. The CDR3 is CASRRGDPDTQYF. The DNA of the CDR3 is TGCGCCAGCAGGAGGGGAGATCCAGATACGCAGTATTTT. The full variable domain, completed using reference TRBV5-1 and TRBJ2-3, is KAGVTQTPRYLIKTRGQQVTLSCSPISGHRSVSWYQQTPGQGLQFLFEYFSETQRNKGNFPGRFSGRQFSNSRSEMNVSTLELGDSALYLCASRRGDPDTQYFGPGTRLTVL.

In its sample, this clonotype was seen many times. The chain recombines TRBV10-3 with TRBJ2-2; D assignment may be TRBD1 or TRBD2 (5 bases each). Between the trimmed V and J ends, which lost 8 bases and 0 bases, there was a span of 7 bases. Per germline, CDR1 ENHRY and CDR2 SYGVKD. This CDR3 comprises 13 residues. CDR3 bases: TGTGCCATCGGGGGACCGAACACCGGGGAGCTGTTTTTT. Residues: CAIGGPNTGELFF.

CDR3 nucleotide sequence: TGTGCCAGCAGCTTATCAAACATTCAGTACTTC. It codes for CASSLSNIQYF. The chain recombines TRBV7-8 with TRBJ2-4; no definite D call. V was cut by 2 bases and J by 6 bases, with 2 bases left in between. This CDR3 spans 11 amino acids. Germline values: CDR1 SGHVS, CDR2 FQNEAQ.

This clonotype was seen once. A clone one base away is much larger, so this may be a read error. The rearrangement links TRBV12-3 or TRBV12-4 to TRBJ2-7; D is perhaps TRBD2 (6 bases). This CDR3 contains 13 residues. The CDR3 nucleotides read TGTGTCAGCAGTTTTCGGCCTGGGGGGGAGCAGTACTTC. This gives the protein CVSSFRPGGEQYF.

This clonotype was seen repeatedly, ten times or more. The chain employs TRBV7-2 and TRBJ2-2; D perhaps matches TRBD1 (6 bases). From germline, CDR1 is SGHTA and CDR2 FQGNSA. This CDR3 contains 14 residues. Deletions cut 4 bases from V and 7 bases from J, with 13 bases between. CDR3 in DNA: TGTGCCAGCAGCTCCCGGACAGCTAGCGGGGAGCTGTTTTTT. Protein sequence: CASSSRTASGELFF. Based on the CDR3 plus reference TRBV7-2 and TRBJ2-2, the full variable domain is GAGVSQSPSNKVTEKGKDVELRCDPISGHTALYWYRQSLGQGLEFLIYFQGNSAPDKSGLPSDRFSAERTGGSVSTLTIQRTQQEDSAVYLCASSSRTASGELFFGEGSRLTVL.

This clonotype has ten or more counts. The chain couples TRBV18 to TRBJ1-4; D ambiguous. Germline V gene lookup returns CDR1 KGHSH and CDR2 LQKENI. The V end lost 3 bases, the J end lost 0 bases, and 11 bases lay between the germline ends. There are 16 residues in the CDR3. CDR3: CASSPPTDSTNEKLFF. The CDR3 DNA sequence: TGTGCCAGCTCACCTCCGACCGACTCAACTAATGAAAAACTGTTTTTT.

This clonotype was counted at least ten times. The V gene is TRBV4-3, the J gene TRBJ2-1, with D possibly TRBD2 on 6 matching bases. Germline loops: CDR1 LGHNA, CDR2 YSLEER. Trimming took 2 bases from V and 6 from J, leaving 17 bases between them. This CDR3 is 16 amino acids long. The CDR3 sequence: CASSQHPRPRGNEQFF. The CDR3 nucleotides read TGCGCCAGCAGCCAACACCCGAGGCCGCGGGGCAATGAGCAGTTCTTC.

In this sample, this clonotype turned up many times. The J gene is TRBJ2-1, the V gene TRBV11-2, with 16 bases aligning to TRBD2. J gave up 13 bases and V 3 bases, and 3 bases lay outside the gene matches. Germline values: CDR1 SGHAT, CDR2 FQNNGV. The CDR3 contains 14 residues. CDR3 in DNA: TGTGCCAGCAGCTTGGGACTAGCGGGAGGGGATCAGTTCTTC. It translates to CASSLGLAGGDQFF.

This clonotype was observed at least ten times. V gene TRBV5-1 combines with J gene TRBJ2-3; the match to TRBD2 covers 9 bases. V gave up 9 bases and J gave up 2 bases; unmatched junction bases: 10. Germline V gene lookup returns CDR1 SGHRS and CDR2 YFSETQ. The CDR3 contains 15 residues. The DNA for the CDR3 is TGCGCCACCTCTTCAGCGGGGGGATTCACAGATACGCAGTATTTT. Translating gives CATSSAGGFTDTQYF.

This clonotype was recorded at least ten times. A junction boundary mismatches the germline segment, possibly from a read error. This chain links TRBV7-9 with TRBJ1-1, with a possible D match to TRBD1 (6 bases). The CDR3 has 13 amino acids. CDR1 and CDR2 (germline): SEHNR, FQNEAQ (reference sequence). CDR3: CASSLGANTEAFF. The CDR3 nucleotides are TGCGCCAGCAGCTTGGGGGCGAACACTGAAGCTTTCTTT. The variable domain in full, with the rest retrieved from reference TRBV7-9 and TRBJ1-1, is DTGVSQNPRHKITKRGQNVTFRCDPISEHNRLYWYRQTLGQGPEFLTYFQNEAQLEKSRLLSDRFSAERPKGSFSTLEIQRTEQGDSAMYLCASSLGANTEAFFGQGTRLTVV.